Below, 32 T cell receptor beta chains from the same sample are listed, as sequenced in a study of T-cell memory formation after mild COVID-19. Using its own MiXCR run on the 5' RACE reads, TCRdb lists one record per CDR3 protein. The sample holds under 400,000 distinct CDR3 sequences; more than 20% are singletons and the top ten take about 12%. The sample comprised PBMCs or a T cell subset sorted from them (not recorded which). These receptor sequences come from an adult woman who had mild COVID-19 (a few samples of this study predate the infection). Cell type and time point are not known.

The rearrangement uses TRBV4-1 and TRBJ2-5, with D hard to call. The CDR3 consists of 15 residues. V lost 0 bases and J 3 bases, leaving 11 bases between the germline ends. CDR1 is MGHRA, CDR2 YSYEKL, per germline. In nucleotides, the CDR3 is TGCGCCAGCAGCCAAGACTGGGGAAGGGAAGAGACCCAGTACTTC. It encodes CASSQDWGREETQYF.

This clonotype occurred a few times. V gene TRBV7-6 combines with J gene TRBJ2-1, with 11 nucleotides matching TRBD2. With V trimmed by 3 bases and J by 8 bases, 18 bases remained unmatched. Germline V lookup: CDR1 SGHVS, CDR2 FNYEAQ. The CDR3 has 19 amino acids. CDR3 residues: CASSFDSGRAPKRSDEQFF. In DNA form, the CDR3 reads TGTGCCAGCAGCTTTGATAGCGGGAGGGCCCCCAAGAGGAGCGATGAGCAGTTCTTC.

This chain links TRBV7-9 with TRBJ1-5; D remains ambiguous. Germline-derived CDR1 and CDR2 are SEHNR and FQNEAQ (reference sequence). Trimming removed 2 bases from V and 5 bases from J, with 7 bases in between. The length of the CDR3 is 13 residues. The CDR3 region is CASSLNSHQPQHF. Here the CDR3 DNA reads TGTGCCAGCAGCTTAAACAGCCATCAGCCCCAGCATTTT.

This clonotype turned up a few times. The rearrangement links TRBV12-3 or TRBV12-4 to TRBJ2-2, with TRBD2 identical over 7 bases. This CDR3 is 14 amino acids long. V was pared by 6 bases and J by 7 bases, with 8 bases of the junction left unmatched. The CDR3 sequence is CASRRTSRDGELFF. The CDR3 DNA sequence: TGTGCCAGCAGGAGGACTAGTCGGGACGGGGAGCTGTTTTTT.

This clonotype was picked up a small number of times. The V gene is TRBV7-9, the J gene TRBJ1-2; D is ambiguous. The V gene lost 5 bases and the J gene lost 8 bases, with 18 bases spanning the gap. This CDR3 is 14 amino acids long. Germline-derived CDR1 and CDR2 are SEHNR and FQNEAQ (reference sequence). CDR3 DNA sequence: TGTGCCAGCAGCGCGCGGGAACTCGGCAGGGGCTACACCTTC. Translating it yields CASSARELGRGYTF.

This rearrangement joins TRBV2 to TRBJ2-1; D call uncertain. The CDR3 extends over 12 amino acids. Germline V CDR1 and CDR2: SNHLY, FYNNEI. V lost 1 base to trimming and J lost 9 bases, with 7 bases between them. The CDR3 protein is CASSEGSGEQFF. The CDR3 nucleotides are TGTGCCAGCAGTGAAGGTTCGGGTGAGCAGTTCTTC.

This clonotype has a handful of counts. The genes are TRBV6-6 and TRBJ1-2, with TRBD1 matching over 7 bases. The CDR3 length is 16 residues. The J segment lost 3 bases and the V segment lost 4 bases, leaving 11 bases of the junction unmatched. The V gene's germline CDR1 is MNHNY and CDR2 SVGAGI (reference sequence). CDR3 protein: CASSSQTGKVYYGYTF. CDR3 DNA: TGTGCCAGCAGTTCACAGACAGGGAAAGTATACTATGGCTACACCTTC.

Only a few counts were recorded for this clonotype. This chain joins TRBV20-1 and TRBJ1-4; 8 nucleotides align to TRBD1. V was pared by 5 bases and J by 6 bases, with 8 bases of the junction left unmatched. There are 14 residues in the CDR3. Germline CDR1 DFQATT, CDR2 SNEGSKA (reference sequence). As DNA, the CDR3 is TGCAGTGCTTCAGGGGGCATGGTTGATGAAAAACTGTTTTTT. Amino acid sequence: CSASGGMVDEKLFF.

J is TRBJ2-1 and V is TRBV11-2; 15 bases line up with TRBD2. CDR3 length: 17 amino acids. The V and J ends lost 0 bases and 8 bases, in that order; junction bases with no gene match: 5. CDR1 is SGHAT, CDR2 FQNNGV, per germline. The CDR3 loop is CASSLEARTSGRDEQFF. CDR3 bases: TGTGCCAGCAGCTTAGAGGCCCGGACTAGCGGGAGGGATGAGCAGTTCTTC.

The chain combines TRBV9 with TRBJ2-7; 9 bases are a match to TRBD1. The CDR3 is 18 amino acids. Germline values: CDR1 SGDLS, CDR2 YYNGEE. J was trimmed by 3 bases and V by 3 bases; bases with no gene match: 16. In nucleotides, the CDR3 is TGTGCCAGCAGCGCAAGCCCAACGGAGGGACAGGGCTTCTACGAGCAGTACTTC. Its protein product is CASSASPTEGQGFYEQYF.

This clonotype came up a few times. V usage is TRBV7-9 and J usage is TRBJ2-3, with 11 bases fitting TRBD2. CDR1 SEHNR and CDR2 FQNEAQ come from the germline V gene (reference sequence). The trim removed 3 bases at V and 2 bases at J, leaving 4 bases unmatched. The CDR3 covers 16 residues. The CDR3 DNA is TGTGCCAGCAGCTTGGGGACTAGCGGACTCACAGATACGCAGTATTTT. Encoded protein: CASSLGTSGLTDTQYF. Full variable domain (rest looked up from reference TRBV7-9 and TRBJ2-3): DTGVSQNPRHKITKRGQNVTFRCDPISEHNRLYWYRQTLGQGPEFLTYFQNEAQLEKSRLLSDRFSAERPKGSFSTLEIQRTEQGDSAMYLCASSLGTSGLTDTQYFGPGTRLTVL.

This clonotype has more than one count but fewer than ten. The CDR3 is CASRTGGKWDEQFF. The CDR3 DNA is TGTGCCAGCAGGACAGGGGGAAAATGGGATGAGCAGTTCTTC. The gene calls are TRBV5-4 and TRBJ2-1; 9 nucleotides align to TRBD1. This CDR3 contains 14 residues. Germline V gene lookup returns CDR1 SGHNT and CDR2 YYREEE (reference sequence). J gave up 8 bases and V 5 bases, and 8 bases lay outside the gene matches. Looking up the rest from reference TRBV5-4 and TRBJ2-1 gives the full variable domain: ETGVTQSPTHLIKTRGQQVTLRCSSQSGHNTVSWYQQALGQGPQFIFQYYREEENGRGNFPPRFSGLQFPNYSSELNVNALELDDSALYLCASRTGGKWDEQFFGPGTRLTVL.

The rearrangement links TRBV7-3 to TRBJ2-3, with D tentatively TRBD2 (5 bases). Germline V CDR1 and CDR2: SGHTA, FQGTGA. V was clipped by 3 bases and J by 1 base, with 8 bases between them. The CDR3 is 14 residues long. The CDR3 reads CASSFFSGTDTQYF. The CDR3, as DNA: TGTGCCAGCAGCTTTTTTAGCGGCACAGATACGCAGTATTTT.

This clonotype was observed a handful of times. The CDR3 reads CSARDQLAETQYF. CDR3 nucleotide sequence: TGCAGTGCTAGAGATCAACTAGCAGAGACCCAGTACTTC. This chain connects TRBV20-1 to TRBJ2-5, with D possibly being TRBD2 (6 bases). Germline CDR1 and CDR2: DFQATT and SNEGSKA (reference sequence). V was clipped by 0 bases and J by 4 bases, with 9 bases between them. This CDR3 comprises 13 residues.

Only a few counts were recorded for this clonotype. The chain employs TRBV15 and TRBJ2-1, with D possibly being TRBD2 (5 bases). V was clipped by 1 base and J by 6 bases, with 13 bases between them. The CDR3 loop spans 15 amino acids. The germline CDR1 and CDR2 sequences are LNHNV and YYDKDF (reference sequence). CDR3 residues: CATSRGLRRLNEQFF. The CDR3 coding sequence is TGTGCCACCAGCAGAGGACTTAGGAGGCTCAATGAGCAGTTCTTC.

The rearrangement joins TRBV4-3 to TRBJ2-7; 9 positions agree with TRBD2. Per germline, CDR1 LGHNA and CDR2 YSLEER. V lost 0 bases and J lost 2; bases outside the gene matches: 8. This CDR3 comprises 17 residues. Here the CDR3 DNA reads TGCGCCAGCAGCCAAGATGAAAAGCGGGAGGTTCCCTACGAGCAGTACTTC. It is translated as CASSQDEKREVPYEQYF.

The rearrangement uses TRBV20-1 and TRBJ2-7; the match to TRBD2 covers 10 bases. The germline V gene encodes CDR1 DFQATT and CDR2 SNEGSKA (reference sequence). This CDR3 comprises 14 residues. After removal of 0 bases from V and 4 bases from J, the junction contained 3 bases not matched to a gene. The CDR3 DNA sequence: TGCAGTGCTAGAGAGGCTAGCGGGAGTTACGAGCAGTACTTC. This encodes CSAREASGSYEQYF.

In this sample, this clonotype turned up a few times. The V call is TRBV6-6, the J call TRBJ1-1, with D unclear. The V end was cut by 2 bases, the J end by 1 base, with 17 bases between. The CDR3 covers 17 residues. Germline V gene data show CDR1 as MNHNY and CDR2 as SVGAGI (reference sequence). In nucleotides, the CDR3 is TGTGCCAGCAGTTACCCGGAAAGCTTACTCAGGAACACTGAAGCTTTCTTT. As protein: CASSYPESLLRNTEAFF.

The V gene is TRBV10-3, the J gene TRBJ2-1; 8 positions match TRBD1. This CDR3 is 14 amino acids long. V lost 3 bases and J lost 6; bases outside the gene matches: 4. The germline gives CDR1 ENHRY, CDR2 SYGVKD. CDR3 bases: TGTGCCATCAGTGAACCGCAGGGGGCCAATGAGCAGTTCTTC. Protein: CAISEPQGANEQFF.

The V and J genes are TRBV20-1 and TRBJ2-1, with 12 bases identical to TRBD2. Germline V gives CDR1 DFQATT, CDR2 SNEGSKA (reference sequence). V shed 5 bases, J shed 5 bases, and the junction held 7 bases outside the gene matches. CDR3 length equals 15 residues. The CDR3 DNA is TGCAGTGCTCACAGACTAGCGGGGGAGCACAATGAGCAGTTCTTC. This gives the protein CSAHRLAGEHNEQFF.

This clonotype has only a few counts. The J gene is TRBJ2-1, the V gene TRBV11-2; no reliable D call. Germline lookup yields CDR1 SGHAT and CDR2 FQNNGV. CDR3 size: 15 residues. Trimming removed 3 bases at V and 3 bases at J, with 12 bases between. The CDR3 DNA is TGTGCCAGCAGCTTGAAGGCTACGGACTACAATGAGCAGTTCTTC. Translation gives CASSLKATDYNEQFF.

This clonotype was observed a few times. The rearrangement joins TRBV11-3 to TRBJ2-2; TRBD1 agrees at 10 bases. The CDR3 has 18 amino acids. Germline V gives CDR1 SGHNT, CDR2 YENEEA. The V gene end was trimmed by 7 bases and the J gene end by 5 bases; junction bases not matched to a gene: 16. In DNA, the CDR3 is TGTGCCAGCAACTCCTTACGGGACAGGGGACGCCGGACCGGGGAGCTGTTTTTT. Translated, it gives CASNSLRDRGRRTGELFF.

This clonotype was recorded many times. The chain links TRBV7-3 to TRBJ2-7; no definite D call. The V end was cut by 5 bases, the J end by 3 bases, with 11 bases between. The CDR3 sequence is 13 residues long. CDR1 is SGHTA and CDR2 is FQGTGA in the germline V gene. Here the CDR3 reads CASSPSIGYEQYF. The CDR3 region has the DNA TGTGCCAGCAGCCCATCTATCGGCTACGAGCAGTACTTC.

The chain carries TRBV29-1 and TRBJ1-1; the D gene is possibly TRBD1 (5 bases). The CDR3 extends over 13 amino acids. The V gene's germline CDR1 is SQVTM and CDR2 ANQGSEA. V lost 0 bases to trimming and J lost 1 base, with 6 bases between them. The chain's CDR3 is CSVEEGPNTEAFF. The CDR3 region has the DNA TGCAGCGTTGAAGAGGGACCGAACACTGAAGCTTTCTTT.

The chain has TRBV6-2 or TRBV6-3 and TRBJ2-5; D remains unclear. V gave up 7 bases and J gave up 5 bases, with 17 bases separating them. Germline CDR1 reads MNHEY; CDR2 reads SVGEGT. The CDR3 is made up of 14 amino acids. This CDR3 is CASIRTLGGETQYF. The CDR3 coding sequence is TGTGCCAGCATTCGGACCCTAGGTGGCGAGACCCAGTACTTC.

The J gene is TRBJ2-2, the V gene TRBV5-1, with D possibly TRBD1 on 6 matching bases. V lost 3 bases and J lost 3, with 18 bases in between. CDR3 length equals 17 residues. Germline V gene data show CDR1 as SGHRS and CDR2 as YFSETQ. Written as DNA, the CDR3 is TGCGCCAGCAGCTGGGGGCTGCCAGGAAAGGACACCGGGGAGCTGTTTTTT. It codes for CASSWGLPGKDTGELFF.

This clonotype was counted ten times or more. The chain has TRBV4-2 and TRBJ2-7; 8 nucleotides agree with TRBD1. V dropped 0 bases and J dropped 5; count of bases not matched to a gene: 6. The CDR3 runs to 15 residues. The germline V gene has CDR1 LGHNA and CDR2 YNFKEQ. The CDR3 loop is CASSQDGTGMDEQYF. DNA of the CDR3: TGTGCCAGCAGCCAAGACGGGACAGGCATGGACGAGCAGTACTTC.

This clonotype was counted only a few times. V gene TRBV9 combines with J gene TRBJ2-7; D may be TRBD2 (6 bases). The CDR3 length is 15 residues. The V gene's germline CDR1 is SGDLS and CDR2 YYNGEE. Trimming took 0 bases from V and 1 from J, leaving 11 bases between them. The CDR3 DNA follows: TGTGCCAGCAGCGTAGAGGGGACTCCTTCCTACGAGCAGTACTTC. Protein sequence: CASSVEGTPSYEQYF.

The J gene is TRBJ2-1, the V gene TRBV7-2; D is unclear. The CDR3 consists of 14 residues. Looked up from germline, CDR1 is SGHTA and CDR2 is FQGNSA. V was pared by 2 bases and J by 5 bases, with 10 bases between. Written as DNA, the CDR3 is TGTGCCAGCAGCTTATTACACGTCGACAATGAGCAGTTCTTC. Amino acids: CASSLLHVDNEQFF.

The rearrangement joins TRBV15 to TRBJ2-1; 7 nucleotides line up with TRBD1. Germline assignment: CDR1 LNHNV and CDR2 YYDKDF (reference sequence). The CDR3 extends over 13 amino acids. The V and J ends lost 8 bases and 7 bases, in that order; junction bases with no gene match: 8. The CDR3 sequence is CATGTASRNEQFF. CDR3 sequence (DNA): TGTGCCACCGGGACAGCTTCACGGAATGAGCAGTTCTTC.

This clonotype came up a few times. The chain has TRBV7-9 and TRBJ2-7, with TRBD1 matching 12 bases. Germline V gives CDR1 SEHNR, CDR2 FQNEAQ (reference sequence). The CDR3 spans 15 residues. Unmatched junction bases numbered 9, after V lost 6 bases and J lost 6 bases. The CDR3, as DNA: TGTGCCAGCAGGGATACCGGGACAGGGGGCTTCGAGCAGTACTTC. Translating it yields CASRDTGTGGFEQYF.

CDR3 nucleotide sequence: TGTGCCAGCAGCGCGCGTCTTGGTTTGGGCACTGAAGCTTTCTTT. Residues: CASSARLGLGTEAFF. The J gene is TRBJ1-1, the V gene TRBV11-2, with unresolved D. In germline, CDR1 is SGHAT, CDR2 FQNNGV. The CDR3 spans 15 residues. V lost 5 bases and J lost 4, with 17 bases in between.